Detailed here is one T cell receptor beta chain. This CDR3 is built from 12 residues. The ends were cut back, 4 bases at V and 6 bases at J, with 10 bases in the middle. Looked up from germline, CDR1 is SGDLS and CDR2 is YYNGEE. The entry originates in a study of blood T cell repertoires in COVID-19. The overall study: COVID-19 samples collected from the United States, Italy and Spain covered acute and convalescent phases. In each case, the material was cDNA or gDNA derived from T cells, B-cell-depleted T cells, or PBMCs.

In the study's own analysis: Counts of nucleated cells, estimated from reference gene primer amplification, were obtained. Sequenced by immunoSEQ multiplex PCR; TCRdb stores in-frame clones only, minus some. Clone size and V and J calls were adopted from that table, with D and trimming inferred from the DNA. The sample includes approximately 300,000 clones, over 70% of them seen just once. Sequencing input: peripheral blood. The V call is TRBV9, the J call TRBJ1-1; D is undetermined. The sequence derives from a woman aged 45-65 years with acute or convalescent COVID-19. CDR3 amino acids: CASSPSYAEAFF. CDR3 DNA: TGTGCCAGCAGCCCTTCTTATGCTGAAGCTTTCTTT.